The 16 T cell receptor beta chains presented below share a single source sample, sequenced in a study of T cell responses to AZD1222 COVID-19 vaccine. Libraries were prepared by immunoSEQ multiplex PCR; TCRdb keeps only in-frame clonotypes and omits some of them. Of more than 95,000 clones in the sample, around 90% were seen once. The material was peripheral blood, obtained on day 0 of MenACWY control vaccination. These receptors were collected from an adult in good health.

This clone was counted a single time. The V gene is TRBV28, the J gene TRBJ1-1; 10 nucleotides align to TRBD1. The CDR3 runs 15 residues. V trimming: 5 bases; J trimming: 3 bases; junction bases outside the gene matches: 6. In germline, CDR1 is MDHEN, CDR2 SYDVKM. The CDR3 sequence is CASSDRGLLDTEAFF. The DNA of the CDR3 is TGTGCCAGCAGTGACAGGGGGCTACTGGACACTGAAGCTTTCTTT.

The CDR3 nucleotides read TGTGCCATCAGGACAGGTGGAGGAGCAGATACGCAGTATTTT. Translated: CAIRTGGGADTQYF. V usage is TRBV10-3 and J usage is TRBJ2-3; a weak D match, TRBD1 (6 bases). There are 14 residues in the CDR3. Deletions cut 6 bases from V and 4 bases from J, with 14 bases between. The germline V gene has CDR1 ENHRY and CDR2 SYGVKD.

The chain carries TRBV9 and TRBJ2-3; D is possibly TRBD1 (5 bases). V was shortened by 0 bases and J by 6 bases, with 23 bases between the two germline ends. CDR3 length: 18 amino acids. CDR1 and CDR2 from the germline V gene are SGDLS and YYNGEE. Here the CDR3 reads CASSVGDLMGPPGDTQYF. The CDR3 DNA sequence: TGTGCCAGCAGCGTAGGGGATTTGATGGGGCCGCCCGGGGATACGCAGTATTTT.

The chain has TRBV24-1 and TRBJ2-1, with 7 bases aligning to TRBD2. The junction had 11 bases not matched to a gene; V was cut back by 4 bases and J by 0 bases. The CDR3 is made up of 18 amino acids. Germline assignment: CDR1 KGHDR and CDR2 SFDVKD. The CDR3 DNA is TGTGCCACCAGTGAGAGTCCGGGGGGAACGGCCTCCTACAATGAGCAGTTCTTC. Protein product: CATSESPGGTASYNEQFF.

V gene TRBV7-6 combines with J gene TRBJ2-1; no clear D gene. V was pared by 1 base and J by 1 base, with 5 bases between. The CDR3 length is 14 residues. CDR1 and CDR2 (germline): SGHVS, FNYEAQ. CDR3 region: CASSLDGSYNEQFF. The CDR3 DNA reads TGTGCCAGCAGCTTAGACGGATCCTACAATGAGCAGTTCTTC.

The chain couples TRBV6-5 to TRBJ1-5; D uncertain. The germline CDR1 and CDR2 sequences are MNHEY and SVGAGI. The CDR3 totals 13 residues. Trimming took 4 bases from V and 5 from J, leaving 9 bases between them. In DNA, the CDR3 is TGTGCCAGCAGTTGGAGCCTCGATCAGCCCCAGCATTTT. As protein: CASSWSLDQPQHF.

The V gene is TRBV4-1, the J gene TRBJ2-4; D not resolved. The germline V and J ends were trimmed by 3 bases and 0 bases, with 9 bases remaining between them. This CDR3 contains 15 residues. Germline values: CDR1 MGHRA, CDR2 YSYEKL. The CDR3 is CASSQAVLAKNIQYF. In DNA, the CDR3 is TGCGCCAGCAGCCAGGCAGTTCTAGCCAAAAACATTCAGTACTTC.

This chain uses TRBV13 with TRBJ2-7; no reliable D call. Germline V CDR1 and CDR2: PRHDT, FYEKMQ (reference sequence). V lost 8 bases and J 6 bases, leaving 11 bases between the germline ends. The CDR3 length is 11 residues. The CDR3 is CASQKGSEQYV. CDR3 sequence (DNA): TGTGCCAGCCAAAAAGGCAGCGAGCAGTACGTC.

V and J are TRBV11-2 and TRBJ2-3; D is unclear. This CDR3 is built from 11 residues. Germline V gives CDR1 SGHAT, CDR2 FQNNGV. Trimming removed 3 bases at V and 6 bases at J, with 4 bases between. CDR3 sequence reads: CASSLLDTQYF. In nucleotides, the CDR3 is TGTGCCAGCAGCTTGCTGGATACGCAGTATTTT. The full variable domain, completed using reference TRBV11-2 and TRBJ2-3, is EAGVAQSPRYKIIEKRQSVAFWCNPISGHATLYWYQQILGQGPKLLIQFQNNGVVDDSQLPKDRFSAERLKGVDSTLKIQPAKLEDSAVYLCASSLLDTQYFGPGTRLTVL.

Written as DNA, the CDR3 is TGTGCCAGCAGTTTCGGTCTTCCCTACGAGCAGTACTTC. Amino acids: CASSFGLPYEQYF. The chain uses TRBV12-3 or TRBV12-4 and TRBJ2-7; D remains ambiguous. There are 13 residues in the CDR3. The V end lost 3 bases, the J end lost 2 bases, and 8 bases lay between the germline ends.

The V gene is TRBV2, the J gene TRBJ2-5; D gene ambiguous. In germline, CDR1 is SNHLY, CDR2 FYNNEI. Trimming removed 7 bases at V and 5 bases at J, with 8 bases between. This CDR3 spans 11 amino acids. CDR3 sequence: CASISKETQYF. In DNA form, the CDR3 reads TGTGCCAGCATTAGTAAGGAGACCCAGTACTTC. Full variable domain (rest looked up from reference TRBV2 and TRBJ2-5): EPEVTQTPSHQVTQMGQEVILRCVPISNHLYFYWYRQILGQKVEFLVSFYNNEISEKSEIFDDQFSVERPDGSNFTLKIRSTKLEDSAMYFCASISKETQYFGPGTRLLVL.

This chain connects TRBV24-1 to TRBJ2-3; possibly TRBD2 for D (6 bases). The V end was cut by 7 bases, the J end by 8 bases, with 21 bases between. The CDR3 totals 15 residues. From germline, CDR1 is KGHDR and CDR2 SFDVKD. This CDR3 reads CATRGAGQSDVTQYF. In DNA form, the CDR3 reads TGTGCCACCAGAGGGGCGGGGCAGTCCGATGTTACGCAGTATTTT.

Comment on this clone: Distinct nucleotide sequences in the sample also encode this CDR3. The genes are TRBV9 and TRBJ2-7; 8 bases are a match to TRBD2. With 2 bases clipped from V and 2 bases from J, the junction kept 3 bases outside the gene matches. Germline V gives CDR1 SGDLS, CDR2 YYNGEE. The CDR3 is 14 amino acids. CDR3 in amino acids: CASSVTSGPYEQYF. CDR3 in DNA: TGTGCCAGCAGCGTTACTAGCGGACCCTACGAGCAGTACTTC.

This clone was counted only a few times. This sequence joins TRBV29-1 and TRBJ2-1; 7 bases agree with TRBD2. V shed 6 bases, J shed 7 bases, and the junction held 12 bases outside the gene matches. Per the germline V gene, CDR1 is SQVTM and CDR2 is ANQGSEA. This CDR3 comprises 14 residues. CDR3 sequence: CSVDNSGTTNEQFF. The CDR3 DNA reads as TGCAGCGTAGACAACTCGGGGACTACGAATGAGCAGTTCTTC.

This clone was recorded only once. The chain links TRBV15 to TRBJ2-4, with D possibly matching TRBD1 (6 bases). Trimming took off 4 bases at V and 3 bases at J, with 16 bases between the two ends. The CDR3 runs to 16 residues. Germline assignment: CDR1 LNHNV and CDR2 YYDKDF (reference sequence). The CDR3 here is CATSTSTWGLKNIQYF. The CDR3 DNA is TGTGCCACCAGCACCTCGACATGGGGGCTCAAAAACATTCAGTACTTC.

CDR3 nucleotides: TGTGCCACCAGCAGAGGGACTAGCGGGAGTAGCGATGAGCAGTTCTTC. This encodes CATSRGTSGSSDEQFF. The chain has TRBV15 and TRBJ2-1; 13 bases match TRBD2. The length of the CDR3 is 16 residues. The germline V gene encodes CDR1 LNHNV and CDR2 YYDKDF (reference sequence). Unmatched junction bases numbered 5, after V lost 1 base and J lost 8 bases.